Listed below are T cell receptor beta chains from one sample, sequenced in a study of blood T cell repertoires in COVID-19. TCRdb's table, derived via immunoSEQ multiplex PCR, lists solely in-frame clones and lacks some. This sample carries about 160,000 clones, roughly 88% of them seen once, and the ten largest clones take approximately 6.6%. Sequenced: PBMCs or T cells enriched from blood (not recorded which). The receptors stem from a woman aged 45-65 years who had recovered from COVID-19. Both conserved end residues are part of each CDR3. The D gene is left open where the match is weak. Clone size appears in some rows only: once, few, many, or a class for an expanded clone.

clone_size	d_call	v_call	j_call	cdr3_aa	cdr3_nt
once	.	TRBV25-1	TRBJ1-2	CASSRITGNYGYTF	TGTGCCAGCAGCCGGATTACAGGGAACTATGGCTACACCTTC
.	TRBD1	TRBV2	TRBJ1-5	CASSERAGGQPQHF	TGTGCCAGCAGTGAAAGGGCAGGGGGCCAGCCCCAGCATTTT
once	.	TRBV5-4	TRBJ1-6	CASSLGLRTGIGSPLHF	TGTGCCAGCAGCTTGGGGCTTAGAACAGGGATAGGTTCACCCCTCCACTTT
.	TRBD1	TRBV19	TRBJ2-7	CASSRTGTGNYEQYF	TGTGCCAGTAGCCGAACCGGGACAGGGAACTACGAGCAGTACTTC
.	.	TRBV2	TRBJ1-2	CASSGGGGYTF	TGTGCCAGCAGTGGTGGGGGGGGCTACACCTTC
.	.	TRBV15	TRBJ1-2	CAVSEPNYGYTF	TGTGCCGTCTCGGAGCCTAACTATGGCTACACCTTC
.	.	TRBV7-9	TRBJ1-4	CASSLSQGKNEKLFF	TGTGCCAGCAGCTTAAGTCAGGGAAAGAATGAAAAACTGTTTTTT
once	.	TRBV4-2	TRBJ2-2	CASSQAFLASTGELFF	TGTGCCAGCAGCCAAGCCTTCCTAGCGAGCACCGGGGAGCTGTTTTTT
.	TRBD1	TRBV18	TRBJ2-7	CASSPPDREWGEQYF	TGTGCCAGCTCACCCCCCGACAGGGAGTGGGGTGAGCAGTACTTC
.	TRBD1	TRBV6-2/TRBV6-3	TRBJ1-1	CASSSTGHMNTEAFF	TGTGCCAGCAGTTCGACAGGGCACATGAACACTGAAGCTTTCTTT
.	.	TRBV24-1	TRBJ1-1	CATSSNTEAFF	TGTGCCACCAGCTCGAACACTGAAGCTTTCTTT
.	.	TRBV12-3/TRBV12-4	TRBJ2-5	CASSKGETQYF	TGTGCCAGCAGTAAGGGGGAGACCCAGTACTTC
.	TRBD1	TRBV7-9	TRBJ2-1	CASSGGDRDEQFF	TGTGCCAGCAGCGGGGGGGACAGGGATGAGCAGTTCTTC
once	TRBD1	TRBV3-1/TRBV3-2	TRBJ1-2	CASSQDGTGLNYGYTF	TGTGCCAGCAGCCAAGACGGGACAGGCCTCAACTATGGCTACACCTTC
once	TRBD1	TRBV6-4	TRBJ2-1	CASSDAGQGVGEQFF	TGTGCCAGCAGTGATGCGGGACAGGGGGTAGGTGAGCAGTTCTTC
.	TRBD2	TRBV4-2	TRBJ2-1	CASSQEGRGGAHSYYNEQFF	TGTGCCAGCAGCCAAGAGGGGCGCGGGGGGGCCCACTCTTATTACAATGAGCAGTTCTTC
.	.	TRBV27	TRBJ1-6	CASSPSSYNSPLHF	TGTGCCAGCAGTCCCAGCTCCTATAATTCACCCCTCCACTTT
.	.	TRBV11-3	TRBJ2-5	CASSPASGGIHETQYF	TGTGCCAGCAGCCCCGCATCAGGGGGGATACACGAGACCCAGTACTTC
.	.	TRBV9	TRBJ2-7	CASSVAVFTNEQYF	TGTGCCAGCAGCGTAGCGGTTTTTACCAACGAGCAGTACTTC
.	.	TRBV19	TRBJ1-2	CASRRQGEWDGYTF	TGTGCCAGTAGGAGGCAGGGTGAATGGGATGGCTACACCTTC
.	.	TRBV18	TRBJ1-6	CASSPPTGQLNSPLHF	TGTGCCAGCTCACCACCGACCGGACAGCTAAATTCACCCCTCCACTTT
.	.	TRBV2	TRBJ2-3	CASSFPGVAESTDTQYF	TGTGCCAGCAGTTTCCCCGGGGTAGCGGAAAGCACAGATACGCAGTATTTT
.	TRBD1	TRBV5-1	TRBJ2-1	CASSLEGAYEQFF	TGCGCCAGCAGCTTGGAGGGGGCCTATGAGCAGTTCTTC
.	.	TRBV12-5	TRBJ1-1	CASGLVIKSNTEAFF	TGTGCTAGTGGTTTGGTAATCAAATCGAACACTGAAGCTTTCTTT
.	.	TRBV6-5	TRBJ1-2	CASRLGGPRDYGYTF	TGTGCCAGCAGGCTTGGCGGGCCCCGGGATTATGGCTACACCTTC
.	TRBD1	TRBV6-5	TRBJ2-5	CASSYRRDSRTQYF	TGTGCCAGCAGTTACCGCCGGGACAGTAGGACCCAGTACTTC
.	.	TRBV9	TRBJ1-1	CASSRGEDRAEAFF	TGTGCCAGCTCTAGAGGGGAGGATCGCGCTGAAGCTTTCTTT
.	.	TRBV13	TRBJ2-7	CASSPPSSYEQYF	TGTGCCAGCAGCCCTCCGAGCTCCTACGAGCAGTACTTC
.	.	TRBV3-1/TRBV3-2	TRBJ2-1	CASSQRAGSYNEQFF	TGTGCCAGCAGCCAAAGGGCGGGATCCTACAATGAGCAGTTCTTC
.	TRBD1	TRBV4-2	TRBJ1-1	CASSQEDRVFTEAFF	TGTGCCAGCAGCCAAGAGGACAGGGTATTTACTGAAGCTTTCTTT
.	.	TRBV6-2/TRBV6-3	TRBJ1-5	CASSPNRVRGNQPQHF	TGTGCCAGCAGTCCCAACAGGGTTAGGGGCAATCAGCCCCAGCATTTT
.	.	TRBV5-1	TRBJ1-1	CASSLGVQGLNTEAFF	TGCGCCAGCAGCTTGGGGGTGCAGGGATTGAACACTGAAGCTTTCTTT
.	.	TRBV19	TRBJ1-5	CASSIDRGGGIQPQHF	TGTGCCAGTAGTATAGATCGGGGAGGGGGGATCCAGCCCCAGCATTTT
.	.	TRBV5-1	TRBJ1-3	CASTSSSGNTIYF	TGCGCCAGCACTTCGAGCTCTGGAAACACCATATATTTT
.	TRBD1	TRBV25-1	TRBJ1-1	CASSLDRGEAFF	TGTGCCAGCAGTCTTGACAGGGGTGAAGCTTTCTTT
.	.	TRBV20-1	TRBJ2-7	CSASKRATGPYEQYF	TGCAGTGCTAGTAAGCGGGCCACGGGTCCCTACGAGCAGTACTTC
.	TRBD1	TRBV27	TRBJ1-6	CASRITDRGLSPLHF	TGTGCCAGCAGAATCACGGACAGGGGGCTTTCACCCCTCCACTTT
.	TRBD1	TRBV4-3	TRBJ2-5	CASSQAHGGTGVETQYF	TGCGCCAGCAGCCAAGCCCACGGGGGGACAGGGGTAGAGACCCAGTACTTC
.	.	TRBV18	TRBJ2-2	CASSPPSRGNTGELFF	TGTGCCAGCTCACCCCCCTCTAGGGGAAACACCGGGGAGCTGTTTTTT
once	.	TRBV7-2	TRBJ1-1	CASSFREYTEAFF	TGTGCCAGCAGCTTTCGGGAGTACACTGAAGCTTTCTTT
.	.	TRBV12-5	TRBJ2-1	CASGLTGSPYNEQFF	TGTGCTAGTGGTTTAACAGGGTCTCCCTACAATGAGCAGTTCTTC
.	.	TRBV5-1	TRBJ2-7	CASSLDPQISYEQYF	TGCGCCAGCAGCTTGGATCCACAGATCTCCTACGAGCAGTACTTC
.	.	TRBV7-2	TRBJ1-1	CASSLDRVTNTEAFF	TGTGCCAGCAGCTTAGACAGGGTTACGAACACTGAAGCTTTCTTT
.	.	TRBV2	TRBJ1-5	CASSEWEGDNQPQHF	TGTGCCAGCAGTGAATGGGAAGGGGACAATCAGCCCCAGCATTTT
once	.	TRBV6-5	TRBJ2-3	CAARRTVGTDTQYF	TGTGCCGCACGCCGGACAGTTGGCACAGATACGCAGTATTTT